The next 17 T cell receptor beta chains were all read from a single sample in a study of molecular identifiers for immune sequencing clone quantification. TCRdb passed the PCR reads through MiXCR, listing each CDR3 protein once. The profile covers hundreds of thousands of distinct CDR3 sequences, with approximately 24% appearing a single time and about 0.78% taken by the ten largest. The specimen was naive CD8+ T cells from blood, with Jurkat cell RNA spiked in. The subset here: FACS-sorted CD8+CD4-CCR7+CD45RA+ naive T cells. The receptors stem from a human donor in good health. Some libraries in this study had Jurkat cell RNA spiked in.

The sample holds many counts of this clonotype. V gene TRBV4-1 combines with J gene TRBJ1-2; 9 bases agree with TRBD1. V lost 3 bases and J lost 2; bases outside the gene matches: 13. CDR1 is MGHRA and CDR2 is YSYEKL in the germline V gene. The CDR3 is 18 residues long. This CDR3 reads CASSHVAGAGQGNYGYTF. The CDR3 DNA follows: TGCGCCAGCAGCCACGTAGCGGGAGCCGGACAGGGGAACTATGGCTACACCTTC.

This clonotype was recorded a few times. One junction end disagrees with the germline gene, perhaps due to a read error. The chain recombines TRBV5-3 with TRBJ1-6; the D is unclear. TRBV5-3 has ORF status, its function being uncertain. This CDR3 is 14 amino acids long. In DNA, the CDR3 is TGTGCCAGCAGCTTTAACGGTTATAATTCACCCCTCCACTTT. It encodes CASSFNGYNSPLHF.

Comment on this clonotype: Since a much larger clone is just one base distant, this may be a read error. The V gene is TRBV4-3, the J gene TRBJ1-4; TRBD1 might be the D (6 bases). Germline-derived CDR1 and CDR2 are LGHNA and YSLEER. This CDR3 is 18 amino acids long. This CDR3 reads CASSLVWQAGGANERLFF. The CDR3 DNA sequence: TGCGCCAGCAGCCTGGTTTGGCAGGCCGGGGGGGCTAATGAAAGACTGTTTTTT.

This clonotype was seen a single time. Germline and junction disagree at one end, which may indicate a read error. The CDR3 DNA is TGCAGTGCTAGAGGACTAGCGGAATACAATGAGCAGCTCTTC. Its protein is CSARGLAEYNEQLF. The rearrangement links TRBV20-1 to TRBJ2-1; 9 bases align to TRBD2. Germline CDR1 DFQATT, CDR2 SNEGSKA (reference sequence). The CDR3 length is 14 residues.

The chain links TRBV19 to TRBJ1-5; no firm D call. Per germline, CDR1 LNHDA and CDR2 SQIVND (reference sequence). This CDR3 is built from 15 residues. Trimming cost V 3 bases and J 6 bases, with 15 bases left between them. The chain's CDR3 is CASSMVREISQPQHF. DNA for the CDR3: TGTGCCAGTAGTATGGTCCGGGAAATCAGTCAGCCCCAGCATTTT.

Only a few counts were recorded for this clonotype. The genes are TRBV29-1 and TRBJ2-1; TRBD1 might be the D (6 bases). CDR3 length equals 13 residues. The V end was cut by 0 bases, the J end by 7 bases, with 10 bases between. From germline, CDR1 is SQVTM and CDR2 ANQGSEA. The CDR3 loop is CSVEEWDKNEQFF. The CDR3 DNA reads TGCAGCGTTGAAGAATGGGACAAGAATGAGCAGTTCTTC.

With regard to this clonotype: This may come from a read error, since a much larger clone is one base off. The chain uses TRBV14 and TRBJ1-2; D is possibly TRBD1 (6 bases). This CDR3 has 16 amino acids. CDR1 and CDR2 from the germline V gene are SGHDN and FVKESK. The V end lost 5 bases, the J end lost 7 bases, and 23 bases lay between the germline ends. Here the CDR3 DNA reads TGTGCCAGCAGCAGAAGACAGGATCTCTCTCTCTGTGGCTACACCTTC. It encodes CASSRRQDLSLCGYTF.

The sample holds many counts of this clonotype. The V gene is TRBV19, the J gene TRBJ2-5; D unclear. CDR3 size: 12 residues. V gave up 1 base and J gave up 6 bases, with 6 bases separating them. Germline CDR1 is LNHDA and CDR2 is SQIVND (reference sequence). CDR3 DNA sequence: TGTGCCAGTAGTATAGTCAGAAAGACCCAGTACTTC. Protein: CASSIVRKTQYF.

Notes on this clonotype: A much larger clone sits a single nucleotide away, making a read error possible. The CDR3 sequence is CASRPGTGSHKQYF. DNA for the CDR3: TGTGCCAGCAGGCCCGGGACAGGGTCCCACAAGCAGTACTTC. This sequence joins TRBV2 and TRBJ2-7, with 9 bases aligning to TRBD1. Germline CDR1 SNHLY, CDR2 FYNNEI. The CDR3 has 14 residues. V shed 6 bases and J 8 bases; nucleotides not matched to a gene: 11.

Worth noting for this clonotype: A much larger clone lies one base from this, so it may be a read error. The rearrangement uses TRBV28 and TRBJ1-6, with a weak D call TRBD1 (6 bases). In germline, CDR1 is MDHEN, CDR2 SYDVKM. The CDR3 length is 15 residues. CDR3 residues: CASTPGGSYNSPFHF. The CDR3 bases are TGTGCCAGCACCCCCGGGGGCTCCTATAATTCACCCTTCCACTTT.

This clonotype was seen more than once but under ten times. The chain recombines TRBV5-5 with TRBJ2-5; 8 bases fit TRBD2. The trim removed 0 bases at V and 5 bases at J, leaving 9 bases unmatched. Germline loops: CDR1 SGHKS, CDR2 YYEKEE (reference sequence). This CDR3 region has 16 residues. In DNA, the CDR3 is TGTGCCAGCAGCTTGGTAGGACTAGCAGGGCGGGAGACCCAGTACTTC. Amino acid sequence: CASSLVGLAGRETQYF. Using reference TRBV5-5 and TRBJ2-5 for the parts outside the CDR3, the full variable domain is DAGVTQSPTHLIKTRGQQVTLRCSPISGHKSVSWYQQVLGQGPQFIFQYYEKEERGRGNFPDRFSARQFPNYSSELNVNALLLGDSALYLCASSLVGLAGRETQYFGPGTRLLVL.

This clonotype was seen many times. This chain uses TRBV2 with TRBJ2-3; tentatively, D is TRBD2 (5 bases). The germline V gene encodes CDR1 SNHLY and CDR2 FYNNEI. The CDR3 is 14 amino acids. V lost 8 bases to trimming and J lost 4 bases, with 16 bases between them. The CDR3 DNA is TGTGCCAGCTGGTCGGGGATCGCCTCAGATACGCAGTATTTT. It yields the protein CASWSGIASDTQYF.

V usage is TRBV6-1 and J usage is TRBJ1-2, with D possibly TRBD1 on 6 matching bases. The CDR3 loop spans 17 amino acids. The germline V and J ends were trimmed by 6 bases and 0 bases, with 20 bases remaining between them. The germline V gene encodes CDR1 MNHNS and CDR2 SASEGT. CDR3 sequence reads: CASRDTRWGAANYGYTF. In DNA, the CDR3 is TGTGCCAGCAGGGATACTCGTTGGGGGGCGGCTAACTATGGCTACACCTTC.

This clonotype was counted only a few times. The rearrangement links TRBV28 to TRBJ2-3, with 7 bases aligning to TRBD1. Germline CDR1 is MDHEN and CDR2 is SYDVKM. The CDR3 is 14 amino acids. With 6 bases clipped from V and 2 bases from J, the junction kept 5 bases outside the gene matches. In DNA form, the CDR3 reads TGTGCCAGCAGCTCCGGGACAGACACAGATACGCAGTATTTT. Its protein is CASSSGTDTDTQYF.

As for this clonotype: This may come from a read error, since a much larger clone is one base off. V and J are TRBV14 and TRBJ2-3; maybe TRBD2 (5 bases). This CDR3 comprises 16 residues. The germline V gene has CDR1 SGHDN and CDR2 FVKESK. In DNA form, the CDR3 reads TGTGCCAGCAGCCAAGTAGGTCGGGAATGGAGAGATAGGCAGTATTTT. As protein: CASSQVGREWRDRQYF.

This clonotype has at least ten counts. The chain employs TRBV7-2 and TRBJ2-7; 13 nucleotides agree with TRBD2. The junction had 13 bases not matched to a gene; V was cut back by 3 bases and J by 2 bases. The CDR3 length is 19 residues. Germline V CDR1 and CDR2: SGHTA, FQGNSA. CDR3 coding DNA: TGTGCCAGCAGCTTCGGGACTAGCGGGGAGCCTGACAGGACCTACGAGCAGTACTTC. Amino acids: CASSFGTSGEPDRTYEQYF.

This clonotype was detected only a few times. The chain couples TRBV12-3 or TRBV12-4 to TRBJ2-3; 7 nucleotides line up with TRBD1. This CDR3 region has 14 residues. V was pared by 8 bases and J by 1 base, with 6 bases of the junction left unmatched. The CDR3 DNA reads as TGTGCCAGCCAGACGGGGACAGGCACAGATACGCAGTATTTT. As protein: CASQTGTGTDTQYF.